This TCR beta chain stems from a study of blood T cell repertoires in COVID-19. At the level of the study: The study drew acute and convalescent COVID-19 samples from the United States, Italy and Spain. From T cells, B-cell-depleted T cells, or PBMCs came the material, which was cDNA or gDNA.

Study processing details: Amplification of reference gene primers was used by the study to estimate nucleated cell counts. Measured with immunoSEQ multiplex PCR; TCRdb has only the in-frame clones, and not every one. That table furnishes V, J and clone size, whereas the DNA furnished D and trimming. The profile shows 150,000 or so clones, around 84% of them singletons. The germline V gene has CDR1 LGHNT and CDR2 FRNRAP. With V trimmed by 6 bases and J by 3 bases, 7 bases remained unmatched. This CDR3 spans 14 amino acids. The chain carries TRBV12-5 and TRBJ2-5; 7 nucleotides line up with TRBD1. This receptor was obtained from a woman aged 50 to 65 in a cohort sampled during active or convalescent COVID-19. The source material was peripheral blood. As DNA, the CDR3 is TGTGCTAGTGGCCTCAGGGGGAGAGAAGAGACCCAGTACTTC. Protein sequence: CASGLRGREETQYF.